Listed below are T cell receptor beta chains from one sample, sequenced in a study of CD8 T cells in ankylosing spondylitis. TCRdb reprocessed the 5' RACE reads via MiXCR and lists one record per CDR3 protein. The sample carries 200,000 to 300,000 distinct CDR3 sequences, roughly a quarter recorded once. Sequencing was done on a sample of blood, either unsorted or a sorted T cell fraction (not recorded which). Every receptor here comes from a male donor with ankylosing spondylitis or in good health (not recorded which). CDR3s include the opening cysteine and the closing phenylalanine or tryptophan. The order of the fields is CDR3 DNA, CDR3 protein, clone size, V gene, J gene, D gene. A D gene is named only where the DNA matches it firmly. Some rows mark clone size as missing; the rest say once, few, many or name a class of expanded clone.

CDR3nt: TGTGCCAGCAGCCAACCAGGACAGGGGAGGGGGAGCAATCAGCCCCAGCATTTT; CDR3aa: CASSQPGQGRGSNQPQHF; abundance: -; v_gene: TRBV4-2; j_gene: TRBJ1-5; d_gene: TRBD1
CDR3nt: TGCAGTGCTAGAGTCCCACCGGGGGCGCTTTTT; CDR3aa: CSARVPPGALF; abundance: many; v_gene: TRBV20-1; j_gene: TRBJ1-5; d_gene: -
CDR3nt: TGCAGTGCTGGCCTTGGGCAGAACACTGAAGCTTTCTTT; CDR3aa: CSAGLGQNTEAFF; abundance: many; v_gene: TRBV20-1; j_gene: TRBJ1-1; d_gene: -
CDR3nt: TGTGCCATCAGTGACGGGGGCAATGAGCAGTTCTTC; CDR3aa: CAISDGGNEQFF; abundance: few; v_gene: TRBV10-3; j_gene: TRBJ2-1; d_gene: -
CDR3nt: TGTGCCATCAGTGAGGGTAGCTCCTACGAGCAGTACTTC; CDR3aa: CAISEGSSYEQYF; abundance: -; v_gene: TRBV10-3; j_gene: TRBJ2-7; d_gene: -
CDR3nt: TGCAGTGCTAGGACTGAAGATACGCAGTATTTT; CDR3aa: CSARTEDTQYF; abundance: -; v_gene: TRBV20-1; j_gene: TRBJ2-3; d_gene: -
CDR3nt: TGTGCCAGCAGTTCGTCCCGAAACTCCTACGAGCAGTACTTC; CDR3aa: CASSSSRNSYEQYF; abundance: -; v_gene: TRBV12-3/TRBV12-4; j_gene: TRBJ2-7; d_gene: -
CDR3nt: TGTGCCAGCAGCGTAGGGCAGGCAAAGCCGATGAACACTGAAGCTTTCTTT; CDR3aa: CASSVGQAKPMNTEAFF; abundance: few; v_gene: TRBV9; j_gene: TRBJ1-1; d_gene: -
CDR3nt: TGTGCCAGCAGCCGCTCACAGGGGAACGAGCAGTACTTC; CDR3aa: CASSRSQGNEQYF; abundance: -; v_gene: TRBV14; j_gene: TRBJ2-7; d_gene: TRBD1
CDR3nt: TGCAGTGCTAGATTAGCGGTTAGCTCCTACGAGCAGTACTTC; CDR3aa: CSARLAVSSYEQYF; abundance: many; v_gene: TRBV20-1; j_gene: TRBJ2-7; d_gene: -
CDR3nt: TGTGCCAGCAGCCCCCAGGAAGGGGGCGAGCAGTACTTC; CDR3aa: CASSPQEGGEQYF; abundance: once; v_gene: TRBV3-1; j_gene: TRBJ2-7; d_gene: -
CDR3nt: TGTGCCAGCAGTTCCCGACTAGCGGGGGGGCCGGTCTTC; CDR3aa: CASSSRLAGGPVF; abundance: many; v_gene: TRBV12-3/TRBV12-4; j_gene: TRBJ2-1; d_gene: TRBD2
CDR3nt: TGTGCCAGCAGTCGCGACAGGGGAAATTACGAGCAGTACTTC; CDR3aa: CASSRDRGNYEQYF; abundance: few; v_gene: TRBV12-3/TRBV12-4; j_gene: TRBJ2-7; d_gene: TRBD1
CDR3nt: TGCTGTGCTAGAGATCCTAGTAGGGGGATTAGCACAGATACGCAGTATTTT; CDR3aa: CCARDPSRGISTDTQYF; abundance: -; v_gene: TRBV20-1; j_gene: TRBJ2-3; d_gene: -
CDR3nt: TGCAGTGCTGCTGGGGGACAGCAAAAAGGCTACACCTTC; CDR3aa: CSAAGGQQKGYTF; abundance: few; v_gene: TRBV20-1; j_gene: TRBJ1-2; d_gene: TRBD1
CDR3nt: TGTGCCAGCAGCCAAGAATCTTCGGGCCGTGGGGGGGGCGCGCAGTATTTT; CDR3aa: CASSQESSGRGGGAQYF; abundance: many; v_gene: TRBV4-2; j_gene: TRBJ2-3; d_gene: -
CDR3nt: TGCAGCGTTATGACACTAAGCACAGATACGCAGTATTTT; CDR3aa: CSVMTLSTDTQYF; abundance: few; v_gene: TRBV29-1; j_gene: TRBJ2-3; d_gene: -
CDR3nt: TGCAGTGCAATCGGGCACCAACTAGCCAAAAACATTCAGTACTTC; CDR3aa: CSAIGHQLAKNIQYF; abundance: -; v_gene: TRBV20-1; j_gene: TRBJ2-4; d_gene: -
CDR3nt: TGTGCCAGCACTCTGGGCCAAAAAGAAGGGGGCGTCACGGATACGCAGTATTTT; CDR3aa: CASTLGQKEGGVTDTQYF; abundance: many; v_gene: TRBV5-5; j_gene: TRBJ2-3; d_gene: TRBD1
CDR3nt: TGTGCCAGCAGTGCCCTGGGGAGCGGGAAGACCCAGTACTTC; CDR3aa: CASSALGSGKTQYF; abundance: many; v_gene: TRBV6-1; j_gene: TRBJ2-5; d_gene: TRBD2
CDR3nt: TGTGCCAGCAGCGACAGACAGGGCGGAGAGACCCAGTACTTC; CDR3aa: CASSDRQGGETQYF; abundance: -; v_gene: TRBV12-3/TRBV12-4; j_gene: TRBJ2-5; d_gene: TRBD1
CDR3nt: TGTGCCAGCCAACAGGGGCGATCCACAGATACGCAGTATTTT; CDR3aa: CASQQGRSTDTQYF; abundance: many; v_gene: TRBV2; j_gene: TRBJ2-3; d_gene: TRBD1
CDR3nt: TGCAGTGCTAGGGGCGGGGGGCTGATGGAGACCCAGTACTTC; CDR3aa: CSARGGGLMETQYF; abundance: -; v_gene: TRBV20-1; j_gene: TRBJ2-5; d_gene: TRBD2
CDR3nt: TGTGCCAGCCTCAACTTTGGGGGAGAGGGTCAGCCCCAGCATTTT; CDR3aa: CASLNFGGEGQPQHF; abundance: -; v_gene: TRBV14; j_gene: TRBJ1-5; d_gene: -
CDR3nt: TGTGCCAGCAGTCCCCGGAGGACAGGGGGCACAGATACGCAGTATTTT; CDR3aa: CASSPRRTGGTDTQYF; abundance: many; v_gene: TRBV27; j_gene: TRBJ2-3; d_gene: TRBD1
CDR3nt: TGCAGTGCTAGGAGGCTAGCGGGGTTCGGGGAGCTGTTTTTT; CDR3aa: CSARRLAGFGELFF; abundance: few; v_gene: TRBV20-1; j_gene: TRBJ2-2; d_gene: TRBD2
CDR3nt: TGCAGCGTCGGGGGACAGTACACCGGGGAGCTGTTTTTT; CDR3aa: CSVGGQYTGELFF; abundance: few; v_gene: TRBV29-1; j_gene: TRBJ2-2; d_gene: -
CDR3nt: TGCGCCAGCAGCCCTGACAGAGGTCCGAGGGAGTACTTC; CDR3aa: CASSPDRGPREYF; abundance: many; v_gene: TRBV5-1; j_gene: TRBJ2-7; d_gene: -
CDR3nt: TGTGCCACACAGGGCTACGAGCAGTACTTC; CDR3aa: CATQGYEQYF; abundance: few; v_gene: TRBV6-2/TRBV6-3; j_gene: TRBJ2-7; d_gene: -
CDR3nt: TGTGCCAGCAGAGATAGCACAGATACGCAGTATTTT; CDR3aa: CASRDSTDTQYF; abundance: many; v_gene: TRBV12-3/TRBV12-4; j_gene: TRBJ2-3; d_gene: -
CDR3nt: TGTGCCAGCAGTTTAGCGGAGACAGGTTCCTACGAGCAGTACTTC; CDR3aa: CASSLAETGSYEQYF; abundance: -; v_gene: TRBV12-3/TRBV12-4; j_gene: TRBJ2-7; d_gene: -
CDR3nt: TGTGCCAGCAAGAGAGGGGCGGGGGTAAATCAAGAGACCCAGTACTTC; CDR3aa: CASKRGAGVNQETQYF; abundance: once; v_gene: TRBV6-1; j_gene: TRBJ2-5; d_gene: TRBD2
CDR3nt: TGCAGCGTGGCCGGGACATTGAATTCACCCCTCCACTTT; CDR3aa: CSVAGTLNSPLHF; abundance: many; v_gene: TRBV29-1; j_gene: TRBJ1-6; d_gene: -
CDR3nt: TGTGCCAGCAGCCCACAGGGTTCGACCGGGGAGCTGTTTTTT; CDR3aa: CASSPQGSTGELFF; abundance: few; v_gene: TRBV12-3/TRBV12-4; j_gene: TRBJ2-2; d_gene: -
CDR3nt: TGCAGTGCTAGAGTTCCCCCCGGGGTGGGTGCTTCAACAGATACGCAGTATTTT; CDR3aa: CSARVPPGVGASTDTQYF; abundance: -; v_gene: TRBV20-1; j_gene: TRBJ2-3; d_gene: -
CDR3nt: TGCAGTGCTCCATTCTCCGGGACGACAACCGGGGAGCTGTTTTTT; CDR3aa: CSAPFSGTTTGELFF; abundance: few; v_gene: TRBV20-1; j_gene: TRBJ2-2; d_gene: -
CDR3nt: TGTGCCAGCAGCACCGGACAGGCGGAGACCCAGTACTTC; CDR3aa: CASSTGQAETQYF; abundance: many; v_gene: TRBV5-5; j_gene: TRBJ2-5; d_gene: TRBD1
CDR3nt: TGTGCCAGCAGCTTAGATGGGTTCCCCCGGTTATACAATGAGCAGTTCTTC; CDR3aa: CASSLDGFPRLYNEQFF; abundance: many; v_gene: TRBV7-8; j_gene: TRBJ2-1; d_gene: -
CDR3nt: TGTGCCACCCAAACTAGAGGTGTTTACAATGAGCAGTTCTTC; CDR3aa: CATQTRGVYNEQFF; abundance: -; v_gene: TRBV6-4; j_gene: TRBJ2-1; d_gene: -
CDR3nt: TGCGCCAGCAGCAAGGACGGTACTAGCACAGATACGCAGTATTTT; CDR3aa: CASSKDGTSTDTQYF; abundance: many; v_gene: TRBV5-1; j_gene: TRBJ2-3; d_gene: -
CDR3nt: TGTGCCAGCTCACCCCCACATGATTCCTACGAGCAGTACTTC; CDR3aa: CASSPPHDSYEQYF; abundance: many; v_gene: TRBV18; j_gene: TRBJ2-7; d_gene: -
CDR3nt: TGTGCCATCAGTGAGTCGTTTGCGGGGCAGCAGTTCTTC; CDR3aa: CAISESFAGQQFF; abundance: once; v_gene: TRBV10-3; j_gene: TRBJ2-1; d_gene: -
CDR3nt: TGCAGTGCTCATAGAAGCCGGGCGGAGACCCAGTACTTC; CDR3aa: CSAHRSRAETQYF; abundance: many; v_gene: TRBV20-1; j_gene: TRBJ2-5; d_gene: -
CDR3nt: TGCAGTGCTAGCGGGGGGGGGCCAAGTGAGCAGTTCTTC; CDR3aa: CSASGGGPSEQFF; abundance: few; v_gene: TRBV20-1; j_gene: TRBJ2-1; d_gene: TRBD2
CDR3nt: TGCAGTGCTAGAGACCGGACAGGGCCCCAAGAGACCCAGTACTTC; CDR3aa: CSARDRTGPQETQYF; abundance: few; v_gene: TRBV20-1; j_gene: TRBJ2-5; d_gene: TRBD1
CDR3nt: TGTGCCACAAGCGGTGGGGGGTCCCAAGAGACCCAGTACTTC; CDR3aa: CATSGGGSQETQYF; abundance: few; v_gene: TRBV10-3; j_gene: TRBJ2-5; d_gene: -